This TCR beta chain was captured by sequencing in a study of monozygotic twins with inflammatory bowel disease. Study-wide points: Patients with IBD had less TCRbeta diversity (inverse Simpson) than their healthy co-twins.

The RNA usage for each TCR library was approximately 4,000 ng of total RNA. TCRdb processed the 5' RACE reads again and assigns one entry to each CDR3 protein, with no DNA. This sample's table reports under 150,000 distinct CDR3 sequences. About this clonotype: Its cognate antigen is unknown.

This CDR3 has 13 residues. Looked up from germline, CDR1 is DFQATT and CDR2 is SNEGSKA (reference sequence). Per donor there was one draw, yielding a blood sample of roughly 2.6 ml. Source material: blood. This receptor was taken from a human donor with ulcerative colitis or Crohn's disease, or a healthy co-twin of an affected twin (not recorded which). The rearrangement links TRBV20-1 to TRBJ2-6. The CDR3 sequence is CSARDSGANVLTF.